Given below is one TCR beta chain in context. Some clones are missing from TCRdb's copy, which holds only in-frame ones; the method was immunoSEQ multiplex PCR. The data contain around 62,000 clones, roughly nine tenths of them seen just once; the ten biggest clones take up about 2.5%. These data belong to a study of T cell changes during pregnancy in multiple sclerosis. Trimming removed 0 bases from V and 4 bases from J, with 12 bases in between. Germline CDR1 reads SGHRS; CDR2 reads YFSETQ. The CDR3 totals 15 residues. The source material was peripheral blood, sampled in the first trimester of pregnancy. The clonotype originates from a female donor with multiple sclerosis, enrolled in a pregnancy study. The gene calls are TRBV5-1 and TRBJ2-3, with D maybe TRBD1 (6 bases). CDR3 residues: CASSLADNRADTQYF. The CDR3 DNA reads as TGCGCCAGCAGCTTGGCCGACAACAGGGCAGATACGCAGTATTTT.